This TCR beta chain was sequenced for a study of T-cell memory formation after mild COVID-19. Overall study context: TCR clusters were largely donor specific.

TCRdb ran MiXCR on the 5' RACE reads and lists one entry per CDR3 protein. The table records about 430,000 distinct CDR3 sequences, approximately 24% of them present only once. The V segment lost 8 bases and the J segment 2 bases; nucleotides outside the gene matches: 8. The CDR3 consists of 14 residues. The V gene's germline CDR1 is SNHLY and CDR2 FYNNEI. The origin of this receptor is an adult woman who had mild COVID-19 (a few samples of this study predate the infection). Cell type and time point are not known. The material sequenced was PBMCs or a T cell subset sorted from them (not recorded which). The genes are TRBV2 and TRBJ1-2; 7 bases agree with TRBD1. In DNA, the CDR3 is TGTGCCAGCCGATTCGACAGGGCGAACTATGGCTACACCTTC. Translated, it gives CASRFDRANYGYTF.